The 18 T cell receptor beta chains below come from one sample, sequenced in a study of T cells in Graves' hyperthyroidism and ophthalmopathy. Amplified regions were TCR beta CDR3 sequences from RNA transcripts. The primer set for the first-round RT-PCR of the TCR CDR3 was HTBI. TCRdb reprocessed the multiplex PCR reads with MiXCR, giving one entry per CDR3 protein. The table lists over 250,000 distinct CDR3 sequences, about 20% of them singletons. The sequenced sample was blood. All receptors derive from a man aged 25-45 years with Graves' ophthalmopathy.

On this clonotype itself: A much larger clone differs from this one at a single base, so this may be a read error. The chain employs TRBV11-2 and TRBJ2-5; 7 nucleotides line up with TRBD1. This CDR3 contains 14 residues. The V and J ends lost 8 bases and 0 bases, in that order; junction bases with no gene match: 6. The V gene's germline CDR1 is SGHAT and CDR2 FQNNGV. CDR3 sequence: CASGLRGYQETQYF. As DNA, the CDR3 is TGTGCCAGCGGCCTCAGGGGGTACCAAGAGACCCAGTACTTC.

This clonotype was seen a handful of times. The rearrangement uses TRBV4-2 and TRBJ2-3; 9 bases are a match to TRBD2. Germline V gene sequence: CDR1 LGHNA, CDR2 YNFKEQ. Trimming took 6 bases from V and 3 from J; bases not matched to a gene: 10. The CDR3 is made up of 16 amino acids. CDR3 sequence reads: CASRWGLASWTDTQYF. The CDR3, as DNA: TGTGCCAGCAGATGGGGACTAGCCTCTTGGACAGATACGCAGTATTTT.

This clonotype has just a few counts. This chain joins TRBV5-1 and TRBJ1-6; D may be TRBD1 (6 bases). The CDR3 sequence is 17 residues long. The germline gives CDR1 SGHRS, CDR2 YFSETQ. The germline V and J ends were trimmed by 4 bases and 0 bases, with 14 bases remaining between them. CDR3 DNA sequence: TGCGCCAGCAGCAACGGACAGTGGAGCTCCTATAATTCACCCCTCCACTTT. It specifies CASSNGQWSSYNSPLHF.

This clonotype was observed a few times. The rearrangement joins TRBV27 to TRBJ2-7, with D hard to call. The CDR3 runs 13 residues. Trimming took off 5 bases at V and 6 bases at J, with 14 bases between the two ends. The germline V gene encodes CDR1 MNHEY and CDR2 SMNVEV (reference sequence). The CDR3 reads CASSPALPGEQYF. CDR3 nucleotides: TGTGCCAGCAGTCCCGCACTACCTGGCGAGCAGTACTTC.

This clonotype was seen a handful of times. The chain links TRBV27 to TRBJ2-7; a weak D match, TRBD2 (5 bases). The CDR3 is 15 amino acids. The germline gives CDR1 MNHEY, CDR2 SMNVEV (reference sequence). The ends were cut back, 2 bases at V and 2 bases at J, with 13 bases in the middle. CDR3 loop: CASSLSGGTTYEQYF. CDR3 nucleotides: TGTGCCAGCAGTTTAAGCGGCGGAACTACCTACGAGCAGTACTTC.

The table lists this clonotype with a few counts. J is TRBJ2-7 and V is TRBV9, with D unclear. The CDR3 spans 13 residues. Germline V gene sequence: CDR1 SGDLS, CDR2 YYNGEE. V lost 4 bases and J 5 bases, leaving 13 bases between the germline ends. As DNA, the CDR3 is TGTGCCAGCAGCTTTCGGGCCGGAGACGAGCAGTACTTC. Its translation: CASSFRAGDEQYF. Looking up the rest from reference TRBV9 and TRBJ2-7 gives the full variable domain: DSGVTQTPKHLITATGQRVTLRCSPRSGDLSVYWYQQSLDQGLQFLIQYYNGEERAKGNILERFSAQQFPDLHSELNLSSLELGDSALYFCASSFRAGDEQYFGPGTRLTVT.

As to this clonotype: Possible read error: a much larger clone is one base away. This sequence joins TRBV28 and TRBJ2-2; TRBD1 is a possible D gene (6 bases). The germline V gene has CDR1 MDHEN and CDR2 SYDVKM. This CDR3 region has 15 residues. The CDR3 DNA reads as TGTGCCAGCAGTTTCTCAACAGGGAACACCGGGAAGCTGTTTTTT. It translates to CASSFSTGNTGKLFF. Looking up the rest from reference TRBV28 and TRBJ2-2 gives the full variable domain: DVKVTQSSRYLVKRTGEKVFLECVQDMDHENMFWYRQDPGLGLRLIYFSYDVKMKEKGDIPEGYSVSREKKERFSLILESASTNQTSMYLCASSFSTGNTGKLFFGEGSRLTVL.

As regards this clonotype: The junction departs from the called germline gene at one end, perhaps through a read error. The chain uses TRBV9 and TRBJ2-7; 7 bases are shared with TRBD1. This CDR3 region has 14 residues. Per the germline V gene, CDR1 is SGDLS and CDR2 is YYNGEE. As DNA, the CDR3 is TGTGCCAGCTGCGTAGTTGGGACAGAGGGGGAGCAGTACTTC. It translates to CASCVVGTEGEQYF.

CDR3 loop: CASSTGTGQSTDTQYF. DNA of the CDR3: TGTGCCAGCTCAACGGGAACGGGACAGAGCACAGATACGCAGTATTTT. The J gene is TRBJ2-3, the V gene TRBV18; 7 bases match TRBD1. V was pared by 5 bases and J by 0 bases, with 8 bases of the junction left unmatched. The CDR3 loop spans 16 amino acids. Germline loops: CDR1 KGHSH, CDR2 LQKENI.

The chain carries TRBV28 and TRBJ1-6; D might be TRBD1 (6 bases). The CDR3 runs 16 residues. With 5 bases removed from V and 8 bases from J, the gap between germline ends came to 19 bases. Germline V gene data show CDR1 as MDHEN and CDR2 as SYDVKM. For the CDR3, the DNA is TGTGCCAGCAGTCTCGCACAGGGTGGGTGGGATTCACCCCTCCACTTT. It specifies CASSLAQGGWDSPLHF.

This clonotype was counted a few times. The V and J genes are TRBV5-1 and TRBJ2-7; 12 nucleotides align to TRBD2. This CDR3 spans 16 amino acids. The germline V gene encodes CDR1 SGHRS and CDR2 YFSETQ. With V trimmed by 4 bases and J by 2 bases, 7 bases remained unmatched. The CDR3 coding sequence is TGCGCCAGCAGCGTACTAGCGGGAGGAAACACCTACGAGCAGTACTTC. It encodes CASSVLAGGNTYEQYF.

The gene calls are TRBV6-1 and TRBJ2-5; TRBD2 agrees at 8 bases. Germline V CDR1 and CDR2: MNHNS, SASEGT. This CDR3 has 15 amino acids. V gave up 7 bases and J gave up 5 bases; unmatched junction bases: 12. The CDR3 DNA follows: TGTGCCAGCACCCCCCAAGCGGGAGTGGTTGAGACCCAGTACTTC. It translates to CASTPQAGVVETQYF.

This clonotype was seen a few times. This chain connects TRBV29-1 to TRBJ1-2, with a weak D call TRBD1 (6 bases). In germline, CDR1 is SQVTM, CDR2 ANQGSEA. V dropped 6 bases and J dropped 0 bases, with 11 bases sitting between them. The CDR3 is 13 residues long. The CDR3 sequence is CSVRDTANYGYTF. The DNA of the CDR3 is TGCAGCGTCCGGGACACAGCTAACTATGGCTACACCTTC.

This clonotype was counted ten times or more. The chain combines TRBV28 with TRBJ1-3; no clear D. Trimming left V 3 bases short and J 0 bases short, with 9 bases between. Germline assignment: CDR1 MDHEN and CDR2 SYDVKM. The CDR3 runs 15 residues. The CDR3 DNA sequence: TGTGCCAGCAGTTTTGTTGGCACCTCTGGAAACACCATATATTTT. It is translated as CASSFVGTSGNTIYF.

V is TRBV11-1 and J is TRBJ2-4; D remains ambiguous. The V end lost 3 bases, the J end lost 7 bases, and 16 bases lay between the germline ends. Germline CDR1 is SGHAT and CDR2 is FQDESV (reference sequence). The length of the CDR3 is 15 residues. CDR3 bases: TGTGCCAGCAGCTTGGACGGAACCTATTGGAACATTCAGTACTTC. It codes for CASSLDGTYWNIQYF.

This clonotype showed up just a few times. The chain couples TRBV13 to TRBJ2-1; 14 nucleotides line up with TRBD2. Germline CDR1 PRHDT, CDR2 FYEKMQ (reference sequence). Unmatched junction bases numbered 17, after V lost 4 bases and J lost 9 bases. CDR3 length equals 19 residues. The chain's CDR3 is CASSSPPGLAGGSGGEQFF. In nucleotides, the CDR3 is TGTGCCAGCAGCTCACCCCCTGGACTAGCGGGAGGATCGGGGGGTGAGCAGTTCTTC.

This clonotype was picked up a small number of times. The chain uses TRBV18 and TRBJ2-5, with D tentatively TRBD1 (6 bases). Between the trimmed V and J ends, which lost 1 base and 4 bases, there was a span of 10 bases. The germline V gene has CDR1 KGHSH and CDR2 LQKENI. The CDR3 spans 14 residues. The CDR3 nucleotides read TGTGCCAGCTCACCACAAGGGGGAACAGAGACCCAGTACTTC. Encoded protein: CASSPQGGTETQYF.

This clonotype was counted at least ten times. The chain couples TRBV6-5 to TRBJ1-1; D is uncertain. This CDR3 region has 15 residues. The germline gives CDR1 MNHEY, CDR2 SVGAGI. Trimming removed 0 bases at V and 3 bases at J, with 11 bases between. CDR3 nucleotides: TGTGCCAGCAGTTACTCTAGAGGAAGGTACACTGAAGCTTTCTTT. Amino acid sequence: CASSYSRGRYTEAFF.